Sequencing of this T cell receptor beta chain was carried out in a study of blood T cell repertoires in COVID-19. As for the study in general: Sites across the United States, Italy and Spain contributed samples from acute and convalescent COVID-19.

Among Cohort 3 donors, those recovered had two negative PCRs, clearance, or symptom resolution. The V gene's germline CDR1 is GTSNPN and CDR2 SVGIG (reference sequence). The trim removed 0 bases at V and 6 bases at J, leaving 11 bases unmatched. There are 16 residues in the CDR3. The data were produced by immunoSEQ multiplex PCR, yet TCRdb's version contains in-frame clones alone and is incomplete. The sample has 450,000 or so clones, 90% seen once. This receptor was taken from a man aged 18 to 30 who had recovered from COVID-19. Sequences were obtained from PBMCs or T cells enriched from blood (not recorded which). This sequence joins TRBV30 and TRBJ1-1, with TRBD1 identical over 9 bases. CDR3 DNA sequence: TGTGCCTGGAGTGTACTTCTCCCGGGACAGGGCTCTGAAGCTTTCTTT. As protein: CAWSVLLPGQGSEAFF.